This TCR beta chain derives from a study of long-term antiretroviral therapy in people with HIV. Across the whole study: In the earliest collections, sampling predates the 2015 immediate-ART recommendation by about a decade.

Turning to this clone: Its antigen is currently unknown.

CDR1 and CDR2 (germline): MGHRA, YSYEKL. V trimming: 5 bases; J trimming: 2 bases; junction bases outside the gene matches: 10. The CDR3 has 16 amino acids. Findings and caveats of the study: Within the repertoire, clones expanded before ART were dominant at all time points.

The assay, immunoSEQ v3.0, was run at survey level. Profiling relied on immunoSEQ multiplex PCR, and the TCRdb table lists in-frame clones only, not all of them. The repertoire holds around 24,000 clones, over 85% seen once, with 9% to 10% in the top ten. The clonotype originates from a woman between 40 and 55 years old with HIV. The source was unsorted PBMCs, collected 7.6 years after starting antiretroviral therapy. This chain joins TRBV4-1 and TRBJ2-7, with 9 bases lining up with TRBD1. The DNA for the CDR3 is TGCGCCAGCAGCACCGAAGGGGGGACAGGGACCTACGAGCAGTACTTC. This sequence encodes CASSTEGGTGTYEQYF.